The clone carrying this T cell receptor (beta chain) was detected only a few times. Its specificity is unknown. The sample originates from a study of response to subunit inactivated influenza vaccine. Study-level results: The authors put forward the suggestion that each seasonal influenza vaccination may bring in only a limited number of new T cells.

TCRdb reprocessed the RT-PCR reads via MiXCR and lists one record per CDR3 protein. The table lists approximately 530,000 distinct CDR3 sequences, around 8% of them singletons. Germline trimming cut 1 base from V and 5 bases from J; bases unmatched to any gene: 4. Germline CDR1 is MGHDK and CDR2 is SYGVNS. CDR3 length equals 15 residues. This specimen was PBMCs from blood, taken roughly 24 months after vaccination. The source of this sequence is a man between 50 and 69 years old who received an inactivated influenza vaccine. This chain uses TRBV25-1 with TRBJ2-1; 8 bases map to TRBD2. The CDR3 region is CASSEWGGGNNEQFF. DNA for the CDR3: TGTGCCAGCAGTGAATGGGGCGGGGGGAACAATGAGCAGTTCTTC.